This T cell receptor (beta chain) emerged from a study of shared clonotypes between healthy human individuals. Study-level information: CD4 naive and CD4 memory each took three plates per donor, while CD8 naive took two and CD8 memory one. Study results and limitations: Against clonotypes common to all four donors, non-shared ones had lower generation probabilities.

The CDR3 covers 15 residues. Germline CDR1 SEHNR, CDR2 FQNEAQ (reference sequence). V gave up 5 bases and J gave up 6 bases; unmatched junction bases: 6. In the case of this clone: Antigen: not known.

Terminally differentiated effector memory CD45RA+ cells were excluded from the naive CD8 cells, which were CD45RO-negative and positively selected for CCR7. Every donor, a Caucasian adult, lived in Nashville, Tennessee. The run depth of the assay was deep. Profiled with immunoSEQ multiplex PCR; TCRdb holds only in-frame clones, not every one. The sample includes about 2.1 million clones, just under 95% of them seen just once. Sequencing was done on a sample of naive CD8+ T cells from PBMCs. The rearrangement links TRBV7-9 to TRBJ2-3; 12 nucleotides match TRBD2. This TCR was recovered from a man between 18 and 29 years old in good health. Some clones in this sample may be carry-over from other donors' samples. CDR3 in DNA: TGTGCCAGCAGCCCCTCGACTAGCGGGAGCGATACGCAGTATTTT. Translating gives CASSPSTSGSDTQYF.